What follows describes a single T cell receptor (beta chain). The antigen is undetermined. Libraries were prepared by immunoSEQ multiplex PCR; TCRdb keeps only in-frame clonotypes and omits some of them. The sample has roughly 40,000 clones, roughly 81% seen once. The data were taken from a study of STAT3 mutations in large granular lymphocyte leukemia. For the study at large: Over half of T-LGLL patients had one or more immunosuppressive regimens.

Whole-study results and caveats: At least one immunodominant TCR beta clonotype appeared in every T-cell large granular lymphocyte leukemia patient.

In germline, CDR1 is MNHEY, CDR2 SVGAGI. The CDR3 has 16 amino acids. V dropped 0 bases and J dropped 4 bases, with 15 bases sitting between them. Sample: PBMCs. V gene TRBV6-5 combines with J gene TRBJ1-2; no firm D call. The receptor was derived from a human donor with T large granular lymphocyte leukemia. Some clones in this sample may be carry-over from other donors' samples. Written as DNA, the CDR3 is TGTGCCAGCAGTTACTCCGTTTTGTCGAACTTCTATGGCTACACCTTC. This translates into CASSYSVLSNFYGYTF.